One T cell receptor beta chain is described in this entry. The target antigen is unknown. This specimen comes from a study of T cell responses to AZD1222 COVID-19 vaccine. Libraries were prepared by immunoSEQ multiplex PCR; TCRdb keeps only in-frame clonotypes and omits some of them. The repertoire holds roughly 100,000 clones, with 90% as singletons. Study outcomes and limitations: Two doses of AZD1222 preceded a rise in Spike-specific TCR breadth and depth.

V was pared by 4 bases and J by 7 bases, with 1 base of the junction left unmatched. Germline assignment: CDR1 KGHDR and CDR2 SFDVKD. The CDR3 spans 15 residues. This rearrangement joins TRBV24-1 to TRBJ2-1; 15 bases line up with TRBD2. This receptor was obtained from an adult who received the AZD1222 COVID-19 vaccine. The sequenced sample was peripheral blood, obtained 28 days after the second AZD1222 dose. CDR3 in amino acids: CATSEGTSGGNEQFF. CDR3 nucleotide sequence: TGTGCCACCAGTGAAGGGACTAGCGGGGGGAATGAGCAGTTCTTC.